The rows below give T cell receptor beta chains drawn from one sample of a study of blood T cell repertoires in COVID-19. TCRdb keeps only in-frame clones here, not all; method: immunoSEQ multiplex PCR. The sample has roughly 69,000 clones; around nine tenths are singletons. Sequenced material: peripheral blood. Every receptor here comes from a man aged 45 to 65 with active COVID-19. The CDR3 runs from the conserved cysteine through the conserved F or W. Each record gives: J gene, V gene, clone size, D gene, CDR3 DNA, CDR3 protein. D genes are given only for firm matches. Size values are once, few and many counts, or a class for expanded clones, and some rows have none.

TRBJ1-1 TRBV5-8 NA NA TGTGCCAGCAGCTTGGCTGTTGACACTGAAGCTTTCTTT CASSLAVDTEAFF
TRBJ2-7 TRBV6-2/TRBV6-3 NA NA TGTGCCAGCAGTTACGTGGTCGGACCAGGGCACTTC CASSYVVGPGHF
TRBJ1-5 TRBV5-8 NA TRBD1 TGTGCCAGCAGCTTTGGGGACAGGTATAGCAATCAGCCCCAGCATTTT CASSFGDRYSNQPQHF
TRBJ2-2 TRBV10-3 NA TRBD2 TGTGCCTCCGGGGCTAGCGGGGGGGCCAAAATCGGGGAGCTGTTTTTT CASGASGGAKIGELFF
TRBJ2-7 TRBV19 NA NA TGTGCCAGTAGTATTAGCTGGGGGCGGGAGCAGTACTTC CASSISWGREQYF
TRBJ1-1 TRBV27 NA NA TGTGCCAGCAGTTTAACAACAGTGAACACTGAAGCTTTCTTT CASSLTTVNTEAFF
TRBJ2-5 TRBV7-9 NA NA TGTGCCAGCAGCTTAGCTTACGGCCAAGAGACCCAGTACTTC CASSLAYGQETQYF
TRBJ2-2 TRBV7-9 NA NA TGTGCCAGCAGCCCCCGGGGGTCCTCGGGAGACACCGGGGAGCTGTTTTTT CASSPRGSSGDTGELFF
TRBJ2-4 TRBV6-1 once NA TGTGCCAGCAGTGGACAGGCCGGCCTAGCCAAAAACATTCAGTACTTC CASSGQAGLAKNIQYF
TRBJ2-3 TRBV5-1 NA NA TGCGCCAGCAGCTTGGGCTACACAGATACGCAGTATTTT CASSLGYTDTQYF
TRBJ2-1 TRBV6-6 NA NA TGTGCCAGCAGTCCCGCCCGCACGCGGGACTACAATGAGCAGTTCTTC CASSPARTRDYNEQFF
TRBJ1-5 TRBV6-5 NA NA TGTGCCAGCAACCTAGGGAGGGGGCAGCCCCAGCATTTT CASNLGRGQPQHF
TRBJ1-3 TRBV6-5 NA TRBD1 TGTGCCAGCAGAGGTCAGGGGGCGCGTGTAAACACCATATATTTT CASRGQGARVNTIYF
TRBJ2-3 TRBV28 once NA TGTGCCAGCAGAGCCACTGGGCTAGCAGACTTCACAGATACGCAGTATTTT CASRATGLADFTDTQYF
TRBJ2-3 TRBV9 NA NA TGTGCCAGCAGCCCTGGACTATTGACAGATACGCAGTATTTT CASSPGLLTDTQYF
TRBJ1-1 TRBV4-1 NA TRBD1 TGCGCCAGCAGCCTCTTTGGACAGGGAGAACGGAACACTGAAGCTTTCTTT CASSLFGQGERNTEAFF
TRBJ1-2 TRBV24-1 NA NA TGTGCCACCAGTGCCCACGGGGGGTTCAGCTATGGCTACACCTTC CATSAHGGFSYGYTF
TRBJ1-6 TRBV30 NA TRBD1 TGTGCCTGGAGTCTCTTAGACAGGGACAATTCACCCCTCCACTTT CAWSLLDRDNSPLHF
TRBJ2-2 TRBV5-1 NA TRBD2 TGCGCCAGCAGCTTCATAGCGGGAGGTAGCGGGGAGCTGTTTTTT CASSFIAGGSGELFF
TRBJ1-5 TRBV27 NA NA TGTGCCAGCAGTTTCGGACGGGATAGCAATCAGCCCCAGCATTTT CASSFGRDSNQPQHF
TRBJ2-3 TRBV5-5 NA NA TGTGCCAGCAGCTTGGCCCCTAACACAGATACGCAGTATTTT CASSLAPNTDTQYF
TRBJ1-1 TRBV3-1/TRBV3-2 NA NA TGTGCCAGCAGCCAAGGATGGGCTGGGACTGAAGCTTTCTTT CASSQGWAGTEAFF
TRBJ2-7 TRBV28 NA TRBD1 TGTGCCAGCAGTCCGACAGGGGGAGGCTACGAGCAGTACTTC CASSPTGGGYEQYF
TRBJ2-5 TRBV2 once NA TGTGCCAGCAGGACAGGAGAGCCACGAGAGACCCAGTACTTC CASRTGEPRETQYF
TRBJ2-1 TRBV10-1 NA TRBD2 TGCGCCACCCTGACTAGCGGGGGACGCAATGAGCAGTTCTTC CATLTSGGRNEQFF
TRBJ2-3 TRBV10-3 NA NA TGTGCCACCGGGTACAGCACAGATACGCAGTATTTT CATGYSTDTQYF
TRBJ1-6 TRBV4-1 few NA TGCGCCAGCAGCCAGGACCCGGGACAAGGGAATTCACCCCTCCACTTT CASSQDPGQGNSPLHF
TRBJ2-3 TRBV18 NA TRBD1 TGTGCCAGCTCACCCTCACAGGGGAAAGGCACAGATACGCAGTATTTT CASSPSQGKGTDTQYF
TRBJ1-1 TRBV29-1 NA TRBD1 TGCAGCGTTGGGGACAGGGGGCTCACTGAAGCTTTCTTT CSVGDRGLTEAFF
TRBJ1-3 TRBV29-1 NA TRBD1 TGCAGCGTGGGTTGGCAGGGGGCCTCTGGAAACACCATATATTTT CSVGWQGASGNTIYF
TRBJ1-5 TRBV4-1 NA NA TGCGCCAGCAGCCAAGGGGTCGACAGTTATAGCAATCAGCCCCAGCATTTT CASSQGVDSYSNQPQHF
TRBJ2-5 TRBV24-1 NA TRBD1 TGTGCCACCAGTGGCTCCAGGGGGAGAATGGAAGAGACCCAGTACTTC CATSGSRGRMEETQYF
TRBJ2-2 TRBV27 NA NA TGTGCCAGCAGTTCCACCTCCGCAGGGTCCGGGGAGCTGTTTTTT CASSSTSAGSGELFF
TRBJ2-6 TRBV9 NA NA TGTGCCAGCTGGACACTTGGGGCCAACGTCCTGACTTTC CASWTLGANVLTF
TRBJ1-1 TRBV9 few NA TGTGCCAGCTCCTGGGGGCTTAAGGCTGGTGGAACTGAAGCTTTCTTT CASSWGLKAGGTEAFF
TRBJ2-1 TRBV7-7 once NA TGTGCCAGCAGCTTTAGTCCCAGCGCGTCCTACAATGAGCAGTTCTTC CASSFSPSASYNEQFF
TRBJ1-2 TRBV27 NA NA TGTGCCAGCAGTTCCAATCAGGGGATCACAGTCTATGGCTACACCTTC CASSSNQGITVYGYTF
TRBJ2-5 TRBV12-3/TRBV12-4 NA TRBD2 TGTGCCAGCAGTTTAGGGACTAGCGGGGTGGGGTACTTC CASSLGTSGVGYF
TRBJ2-3 TRBV5-5 NA NA TGTGCCAGCAGCACCCGGGGAGACGACACAGATACGCAGTATTTT CASSTRGDDTDTQYF
TRBJ2-3 TRBV18 NA NA TGTGCCAGCTCACCAGTTAGCGAGCAGTATTTT CASSPVSEQYF
TRBJ1-1 TRBV7-9 once NA TGTGCCAGCAGCTTCTCGAACACTGAAGCTTTCTTT CASSFSNTEAFF
TRBJ1-6 TRBV25-1 few TRBD1 TGTGCCAGCAGTGAAAGGGACAGGGGATGGGATTCACCCCTCCACTTT CASSERDRGWDSPLHF
TRBJ2-7 TRBV15 NA TRBD1 TGTGCCACCAGCAGTGAACCGGGACAGGGAAACGAGCAGTACTTC CATSSEPGQGNEQYF
TRBJ1-3 TRBV4-3 NA TRBD1 TGCGCCAGCAGCCAAGATCGGGACAGGGGATACACCATATATTTT CASSQDRDRGYTIYF
TRBJ2-1 TRBV9 NA TRBD2 TGTGCCAGCAGCGTTGGAGGCGGGGGTGACCTCCACAATGAGCAGTTCTTC CASSVGGGGDLHNEQFF
TRBJ2-7 TRBV3-1/TRBV3-2 once NA TGTGCCAGCAGCCCCGAGCTCCGGAGCGTCTACGAGCAGTACTTC CASSPELRSVYEQYF
TRBJ2-7 TRBV19 NA TRBD1 TGTGCCAGCTCAACCCGGACAGGCTCCTACGAGCAGTACTTC CASSTRTGSYEQYF
TRBJ2-5 TRBV21-1 NA NA TGTGCCAGCAGCAAAGGGGAGCGGGAGAAAGAGACCCAGTACTTC CASSKGEREKETQYF
TRBJ1-3 TRBV2 once NA TGTGCCAGCAGTGATAGAAACACCATATATTTT CASSDRNTIYF
TRBJ1-2 TRBV19 NA TRBD1 TGTGCCAGTAGTATAGGGGACAGTCGTTTCACCTTC CASSIGDSRFTF
TRBJ2-1 TRBV13 once TRBD2 TGTGCCAGCAGCACCGCCGGGACTAGCGGGAACAATGAGCAGTTCTTC CASSTAGTSGNNEQFF
TRBJ2-5 TRBV7-2 few TRBD1 TGTGCCAGCAGCTGGACAGGGTACCAAGAGACCCAGTACTTC CASSWTGYQETQYF
TRBJ1-5 TRBV18 few TRBD1 TGTGCCAGCTCACCAACCGCAGGGGGCCAGCCCCAGCATTTT CASSPTAGGQPQHF
TRBJ2-2 TRBV9 NA NA TGTGCCAGCAGCGCCACTAGCTCGAACACCGGGGAGCTGTTTTTT CASSATSSNTGELFF